Detailed here is one T cell receptor beta chain. Its specificity is unknown. MiXCR, run by TCRdb on the 5' RACE reads, gives a single entry per CDR3 protein. The sample has around 530,000 distinct CDR3 sequences; about a sixth are singletons. Germline CDR1 and CDR2: SGHAT and FQNNGV. V gave up 6 bases and J gave up 4 bases, with 18 bases separating them. The CDR3 is 15 amino acids. This entry belongs to a study of T cells after yellow fever vaccination. Broader study findings: Post-booster reappearance was seen for most primary-vaccination clones (96% CD4, 75% to 90% CD8). By day 5 rather than day 15, the secondary response had peaked, though it was weaker.

The TCR was taken from a man aged 18 to 29 who received the YFV17D yellow fever vaccine. The input for sequencing was PBMCs, taken more than 4 days after the first yellow fever vaccination. The chain joins TRBV11-2 to TRBJ2-5; D uncertain. CDR3 in amino acids: CASSIHRPLGETQYF. The CDR3 coding sequence is TGTGCCAGCAGTATCCACCGACCCCTGGGAGAGACCCAGTACTTC. Drawing the rest from reference TRBV11-2 and TRBJ2-5, the complete variable domain is EAGVAQSPRYKIIEKRQSVAFWCNPISGHATLYWYQQILGQGPKLLIQFQNNGVVDDSQLPKDRFSAERLKGVDSTLKIQPAKLEDSAVYLCASSIHRPLGETQYFGPGTRLLVL.